The sequence of this T cell receptor beta chain was determined in a study of blood T cell repertoires in COVID-19. This CDR3 spans 18 amino acids. The V segment lost 0 bases and the J segment 1 base; nucleotides outside the gene matches: 9. Germline lookup yields CDR1 LNHNV and CDR2 YYDKDF (reference sequence). The table came from immunoSEQ multiplex PCR; TCRdb's copy has only in-frame clones and leaves some out. The sample holds roughly 460,000 clones; approximately 90% are singletons and the top ten take around 0.92%. V and J are TRBV15 and TRBJ2-1, with 7 bases matching TRBD2. Material: peripheral blood. The TCR sequence derives from a young man with COVID-19, enrolled during active disease. The CDR3 coding sequence is TGTGCCACCAGCAGAGATATTCCTAGCGGAATATCCTACAATGAGCAGTTCTTC. Its protein is CATSRDIPSGISYNEQFF.